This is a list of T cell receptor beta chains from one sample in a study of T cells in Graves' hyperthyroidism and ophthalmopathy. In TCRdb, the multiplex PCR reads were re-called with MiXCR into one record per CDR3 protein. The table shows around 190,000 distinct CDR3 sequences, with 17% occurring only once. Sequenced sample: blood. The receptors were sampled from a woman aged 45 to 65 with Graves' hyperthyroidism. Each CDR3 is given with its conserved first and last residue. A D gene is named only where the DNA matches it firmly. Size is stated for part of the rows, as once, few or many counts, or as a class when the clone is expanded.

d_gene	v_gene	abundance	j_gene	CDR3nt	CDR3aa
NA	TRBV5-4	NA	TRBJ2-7	TGTGCCAGCAGCACACCCGGGACGGTCTCCTACGAGCAGTACTTC	CASSTPGTVSYEQYF
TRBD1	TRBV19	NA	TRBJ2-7	TGTGCCAGTCAGGACAGGGGACTGAACGAGCAGTACTTC	CASQDRGLNEQYF
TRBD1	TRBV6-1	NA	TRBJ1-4	TGTGCCAGCAGTGATAAGCCGGGACAGAATGAAAAACTGTTTTTT	CASSDKPGQNEKLFF
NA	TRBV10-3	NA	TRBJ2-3	TGTGCCATCAGTGACCCCGGGAAGGGACCGGATACGCAGTATTTT	CAISDPGKGPDTQYF
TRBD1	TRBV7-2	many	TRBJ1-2	TGTGCCAGCAGCTTAAGGCCGACAGGGATGACATATGGCTACACCTTC	CASSLRPTGMTYGYTF
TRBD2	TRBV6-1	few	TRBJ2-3	TGTGCCAGCAGTGTCAGAGGGACTAGCTTAGATACGCAGTATTTT	CASSVRGTSLDTQYF
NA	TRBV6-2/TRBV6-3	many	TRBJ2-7	TGTGCCACCAAAGAGAGCGGTTACTCCTACGAGCAGTACTTC	CATKESGYSYEQYF
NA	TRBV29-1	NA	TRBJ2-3	TGCAGCGTTGATTTCGGGAAATCGTATACAGATACGCAGTATTTT	CSVDFGKSYTDTQYF
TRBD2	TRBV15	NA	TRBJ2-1	TGTGCCACCAGCAGCGGGACGCGGGAGAATATAAATGAGCAGTTCTTC	CATSSGTRENINEQFF
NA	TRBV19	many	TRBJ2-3	TGTGCCAGTAGTATATTTAGGGGCGCAGATACGCAGTATTTT	CASSIFRGADTQYF
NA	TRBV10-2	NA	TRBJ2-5	TGCGCCAGCAGTGAGCTGGAGCAAGAGACCCAGTACTTC	CASSELEQETQYF
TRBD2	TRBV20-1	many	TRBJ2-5	TGCAGTGCTATGGGACTAGCAAGAGGGACCCAGTACTTC	CSAMGLARGTQYF
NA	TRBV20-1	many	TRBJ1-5	TGCAGTGCTAGAGATCAGACGGATAAGTACAATCAGCCCCAGCATTTT	CSARDQTDKYNQPQHF
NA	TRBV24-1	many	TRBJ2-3	TGTGCCACCAGTGGCCTGACAGATACGCAGTATTTT	CATSGLTDTQYF
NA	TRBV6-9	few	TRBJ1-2	TGTGCCAGCAGGTATTCTCAGGGGCCTGGCTACACCTTC	CASRYSQGPGYTF
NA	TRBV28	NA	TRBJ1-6	TGTGCCAGCAGTTTGGGCTCCTATAATTCACCCCTCCACTTT	CASSLGSYNSPLHF